This is a list of T cell receptor beta chains from one sample in a study of PD-1 blockade in mismatch repair-deficient tumors. Sequencing was performed with immunoSEQ multiplex PCR; in TCRdb, only in-frame clones are kept and a portion is missing. The repertoire consists of fewer than 100,000 clones, with 81% occurring once and the leading ten covering around 2.6%. The input for sequencing was peripheral blood, taken 12 weeks after starting pembrolizumab. Every receptor here comes from an adult with mismatch repair-deficient cancer. The CDR3 runs from the conserved cysteine through the conserved F or W. The order of the fields is V gene, clone size, D gene, J gene, CDR3 protein, CDR3 DNA. A D gene is named only where the DNA matches it firmly. Rows give clone size only sometimes, using once, few, many, or a class for an expanded clone.

TRBV2	.	.	TRBJ1-3	CASRGRTGSGNTIYF	TGTGCCAGCAGGGGACGGACCGGCTCTGGAAACACCATATATTTT
TRBV30	.	.	TRBJ1-1	CAWSGEGTEAFF	TGTGCCTGGAGTGGGGAAGGGACAGAAGCTTTCTTT
TRBV6-6	.	TRBD2	TRBJ2-1	CASSYWRLAGHEQFF	TGTGCCAGCAGTTACTGGCGACTAGCGGGTCATGAGCAGTTCTTC
TRBV7-3	.	.	TRBJ2-5	CASSSTGLQETQYF	TGTGCCAGCAGCTCCACGGGACTTCAAGAGACCCAGTACTTC
TRBV7-7	.	TRBD2	TRBJ2-7	CASSLAISGSEQYF	TGTGCTAGCAGCTTAGCTATTAGCGGGAGCGAGCAGTACTTC
TRBV19	.	.	TRBJ1-1	CASSAGRASTEAFF	TGTGCCAGTAGTGCAGGAAGGGCGAGCACTGAAGCTTTCTTT
TRBV11-2	.	TRBD2	TRBJ2-3	CASSSTSGPLTSTDTQYF	TGTGCCAGCAGCTCAACTAGCGGCCCACTCACTAGCACAGATACGCAGTATTTT
TRBV19	.	.	TRBJ1-1	CASSVFNTEAFF	TGTGCCAGTAGTGTCTTTAACACTGAAGCTTTCTTT
TRBV21-1	.	.	TRBJ1-4	CASSKVRGEGEKLFF	TGTGCCAGCAGCAAAGTTCGGGGGGAGGGGGAAAAACTGTTTTTT
TRBV6-5	.	.	TRBJ2-5	CASASASETQYF	TGTGCCAGCGCTAGTGCTTCAGAGACCCAGTACTTC
TRBV6-5	.	.	TRBJ2-3	CASTPNQGWDTQYF	TGTGCCAGCACACCAAACCAGGGATGGGATACGCAGTATTTT
TRBV9	.	.	TRBJ2-1	CASSAMGDEQFF	TGTGCCAGCAGCGCTATGGGGGATGAGCAGTTCTTC
TRBV7-9	.	TRBD2	TRBJ2-1	CASSLSAGGSYNEQFF	TGTGCCAGCAGCTTATCAGCGGGGGGGAGTTACAATGAGCAGTTCTTC
TRBV5-8	.	TRBD2	TRBJ2-7	CAGGGSGNRGGIYEQYF	TGTGCCGGGGGTGGTAGCGGGAACCGAGGTGGGATCTACGAGCAGTACTTC
TRBV12-5	.	.	TRBJ2-1	CASGLEEDLEQFF	TGTGCTAGTGGACTCGAGGAAGATCTTGAGCAGTTCTTC
TRBV5-4	.	TRBD1	TRBJ2-1	CASADAGQGVNEQFF	TGTGCCAGCGCAGATGCGGGACAGGGAGTTAATGAGCAGTTCTTC
TRBV7-9	.	.	TRBJ1-1	CASSLVAGVRKGNTEAFF	TGTGCCAGCAGCTTAGTGGCAGGGGTTCGTAAGGGGAACACTGAAGCTTTCTTT
TRBV14	many	.	TRBJ2-7	CASSQDSWGGSYEQYF	TGTGCCAGCAGCCAAGATTCATGGGGTGGCTCCTACGAGCAGTACTTC
TRBV7-9	.	TRBD1	TRBJ1-5	CASSRGQADQPQHF	TGTGCCAGCAGTCGAGGACAGGCGGATCAGCCCCAGCATTTT
TRBV6-1	once	TRBD1	TRBJ2-7	CASSFGQGGKNEQYF	TGTGCCAGCAGTTTCGGACAGGGAGGTAAGAACGAGCAGTACTTC
TRBV5-1	.	TRBD2	TRBJ2-7	CASSLSGASNYEQYF	TGCGCCAGCAGCCTGAGCGGGGCATCTAATTACGAGCAGTACTTC
TRBV9	.	TRBD2	TRBJ2-1	CASSVGAGAYNEQFF	TGTGCCAGCAGCGTAGGAGCGGGGGCTTACAATGAGCAGTTCTTC
TRBV5-4	.	TRBD2	TRBJ2-1	CASSVKPGLAGGEQFF	TGTGCCAGCAGCGTCAAACCGGGACTAGCGGGAGGGGAGCAGTTCTTC
TRBV19	.	.	TRBJ2-3	CASSMGVGRGGTDTQYF	TGTGCCAGTAGTATGGGGGTGGGGAGAGGAGGCACAGATACGCAGTATTTT
TRBV5-6	few	.	TRBJ2-7	CASSTVDSYEQYF	TGTGCCAGCAGCACCGTCGACAGCTACGAGCAGTACTTC
TRBV19	.	.	TRBJ1-1	CASSKGTYTEAFF	TGTGCCAGTAGTAAGGGGACGTACACTGAAGCTTTCTTT
TRBV5-4	once	.	TRBJ1-4	CASSLEVTNEKLFF	TGTGCCAGCAGCTTGGAAGTAACTAATGAAAAACTGTTTTTT
TRBV18	once	TRBD2	TRBJ2-1	CASSLTTSGRFNEQFF	TGTGCCAGCTCACTTACGACTAGCGGGAGGTTCAATGAGCAGTTCTTC
TRBV6-6	.	TRBD1	TRBJ2-2	CASSPGQGNGELFF	TGTGCCAGCAGTCCGGGACAGGGGAACGGGGAGCTGTTTTTT
TRBV14	.	TRBD2	TRBJ2-7	CASSRGSTNEQYF	TGTGCCAGCAGCCGCGGGAGTACCAACGAGCAGTACTTC
TRBV25-1	.	.	TRBJ1-3	CASSSGVVSGNTIYF	TGTGCCAGCAGTTCTGGCGTAGTCTCTGGAAACACCATATATTTT
TRBV2	.	TRBD2	TRBJ2-7	CASSTNWAGDYEQYF	TGTGCCAGCAGTACTAACTGGGCGGGAGACTACGAGCAGTACTTC
TRBV14	.	TRBD1	TRBJ2-2	CASRGTGPTGELFF	TGTGCCAGCAGAGGGACAGGGCCCACCGGGGAGCTGTTTTTT
TRBV5-4	.	.	TRBJ2-5	CASSLWTRVYQTQYF	TGTGCCAGCAGCCTATGGACCCGCGTCTACCAGACCCAGTACTTC
TRBV5-4	.	.	TRBJ1-1	CASSLEMNTEAFF	TGTGCCAGCAGCTTAGAGATGAACACTGAAGCTTTCTTT
TRBV2	.	TRBD1	TRBJ1-1	CASRNLRTGNTEAFF	TGTGCCAGCAGAAACCTACGGACAGGGAACACTGAAGCTTTCTTT
TRBV28	many	TRBD1	TRBJ1-4	CASSLMTGGDNEKLFF	TGTGCCAGCAGTTTGATGACAGGGGGTGATAATGAAAAACTGTTTTTT
TRBV7-9	.	.	TRBJ2-1	CASSGPSRHNEQFF	TGTGCCAGCAGCGGTCCTAGCCGTCACAATGAGCAGTTCTTC
TRBV5-4	.	.	TRBJ2-1	CASSFMDEQFF	TGTGCCAGCAGCTTTATGGATGAGCAGTTCTTC
TRBV5-1	.	TRBD1	TRBJ2-2	CASSLLQGAEVGELFF	TGCGCCAGCAGCTTGTTGCAGGGGGCGGAGGTCGGGGAGCTGTTTTTT